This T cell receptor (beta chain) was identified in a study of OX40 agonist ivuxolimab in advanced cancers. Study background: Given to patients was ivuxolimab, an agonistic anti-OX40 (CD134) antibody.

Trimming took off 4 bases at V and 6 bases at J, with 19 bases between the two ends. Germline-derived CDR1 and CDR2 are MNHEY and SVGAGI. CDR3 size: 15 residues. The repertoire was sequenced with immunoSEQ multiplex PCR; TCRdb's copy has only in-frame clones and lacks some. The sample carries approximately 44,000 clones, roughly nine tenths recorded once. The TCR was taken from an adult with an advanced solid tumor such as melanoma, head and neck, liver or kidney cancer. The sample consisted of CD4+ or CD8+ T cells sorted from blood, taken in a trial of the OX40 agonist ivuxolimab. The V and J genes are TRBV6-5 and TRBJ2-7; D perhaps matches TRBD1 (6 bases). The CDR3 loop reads CASSSPGHGPTEQYF. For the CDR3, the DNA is TGTGCCAGCAGTTCTCCGGGACACGGACCAACCGAGCAGTACTTC.